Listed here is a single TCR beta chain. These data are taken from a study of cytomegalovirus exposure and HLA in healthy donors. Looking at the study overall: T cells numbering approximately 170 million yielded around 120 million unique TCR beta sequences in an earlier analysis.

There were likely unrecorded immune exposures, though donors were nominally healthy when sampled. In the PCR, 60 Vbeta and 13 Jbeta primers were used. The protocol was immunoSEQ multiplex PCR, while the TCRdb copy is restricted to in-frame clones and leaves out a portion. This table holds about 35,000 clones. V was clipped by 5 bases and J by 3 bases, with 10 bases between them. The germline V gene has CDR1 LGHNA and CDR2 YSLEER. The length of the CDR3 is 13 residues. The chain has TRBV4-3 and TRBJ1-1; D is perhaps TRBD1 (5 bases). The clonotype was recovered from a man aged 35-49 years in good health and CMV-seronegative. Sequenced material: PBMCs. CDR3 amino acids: CASSFAGDTEAFF. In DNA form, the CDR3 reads TGCGCCAGCAGCTTTGCGGGGGACACTGAAGCTTTCTTT.